This entry features one T cell receptor (beta chain) sequence. No antigen is known for it. The CDR3 totals 13 residues. The germline gives CDR1 WNHNN, CDR2 SYGVQD (reference sequence). Trimming took 3 bases from V and 4 from J, leaving 9 bases between them. This record belongs to a study of OX40 agonist ivuxolimab in advanced cancers. Profiling relied on immunoSEQ multiplex PCR, and the TCRdb table lists in-frame clones only, not all of them. The profile shows roughly 60,000 clones, approximately 79% of them singletons. Study outcomes and limitations: Partial responders at 0.1-3.0 mg/kg showed near-lowest clonal expansion.

This specimen consisted of CD4+ or CD8+ T cells sorted from blood, obtained in a trial of the OX40 agonist ivuxolimab. This TCR derives from an adult with an advanced solid tumor such as melanoma, head and neck, liver or kidney cancer. This sequence joins TRBV10-1 and TRBJ2-5; D may be TRBD1 (5 bases). In nucleotides, the CDR3 is TGCGCCAGCAGTGATAAGGGGCCAGAGACCCAGTACTTC. As protein: CASSDKGPETQYF.